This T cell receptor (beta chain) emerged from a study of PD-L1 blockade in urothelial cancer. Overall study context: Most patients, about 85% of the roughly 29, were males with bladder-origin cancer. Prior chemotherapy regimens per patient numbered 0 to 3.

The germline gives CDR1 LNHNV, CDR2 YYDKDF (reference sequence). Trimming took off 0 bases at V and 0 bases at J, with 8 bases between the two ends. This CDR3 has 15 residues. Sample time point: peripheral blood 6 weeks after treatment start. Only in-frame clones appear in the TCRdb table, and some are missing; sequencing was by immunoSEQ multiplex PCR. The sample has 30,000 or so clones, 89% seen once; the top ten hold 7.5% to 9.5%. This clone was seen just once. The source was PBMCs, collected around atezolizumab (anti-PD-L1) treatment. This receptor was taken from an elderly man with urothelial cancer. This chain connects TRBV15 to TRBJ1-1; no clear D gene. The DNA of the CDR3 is TGTGCCACCAGCAGAGAGGCAGGCATGAACACTGAAGCTTTCTTT. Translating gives CATSREAGMNTEAFF.